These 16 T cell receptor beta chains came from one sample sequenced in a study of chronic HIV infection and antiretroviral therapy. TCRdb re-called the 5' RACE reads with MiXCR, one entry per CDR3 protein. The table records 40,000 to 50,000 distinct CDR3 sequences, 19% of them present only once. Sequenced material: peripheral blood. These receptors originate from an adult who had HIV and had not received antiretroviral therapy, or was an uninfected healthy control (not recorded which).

The CDR3 spells CASRGAGELFF. CDR3 bases: TGTGCCAGCAGAGGGGCCGGGGAGCTGTTTTTT. The V gene is TRBV25-1, the J gene TRBJ2-2; a possible D gene is TRBD1 (5 bases). Germline V CDR1 and CDR2: MGHDK, SYGVNS. V shed 6 bases and J shed 6 bases, with 5 bases lying between them. This CDR3 has 11 residues.

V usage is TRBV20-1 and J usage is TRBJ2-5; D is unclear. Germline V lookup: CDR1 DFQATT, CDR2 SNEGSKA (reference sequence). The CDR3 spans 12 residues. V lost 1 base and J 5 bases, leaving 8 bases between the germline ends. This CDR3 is CSARATSETQYF. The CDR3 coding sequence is TGCAGTGCTAGAGCCACCTCCGAGACCCAGTACTTC.

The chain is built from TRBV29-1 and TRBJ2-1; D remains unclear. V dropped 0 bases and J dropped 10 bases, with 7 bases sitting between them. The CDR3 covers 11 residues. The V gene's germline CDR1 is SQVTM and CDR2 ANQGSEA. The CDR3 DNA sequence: TGCAGCGTTGAAGAAGGTGTAGAGCAGTTCTTC. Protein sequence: CSVEEGVEQFF.

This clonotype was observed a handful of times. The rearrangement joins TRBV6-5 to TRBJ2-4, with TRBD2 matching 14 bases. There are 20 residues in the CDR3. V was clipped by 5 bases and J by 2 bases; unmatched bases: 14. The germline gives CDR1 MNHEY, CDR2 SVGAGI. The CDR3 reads CASSHRVGLAGAGPKNIQYF. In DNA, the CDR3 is TGTGCCAGCAGTCACCGGGTGGGACTAGCGGGAGCGGGTCCCAAAAACATTCAGTACTTC.

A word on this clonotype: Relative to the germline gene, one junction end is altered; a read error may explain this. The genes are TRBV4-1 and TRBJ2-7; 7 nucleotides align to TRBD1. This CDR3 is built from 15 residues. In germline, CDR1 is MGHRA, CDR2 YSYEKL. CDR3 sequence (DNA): TGCGCCAGCAGCCAAGTGCCCACAGGGGCCGGGGAGCAGTGCTTC. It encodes CASSQVPTGAGEQCF.

CDR3 loop: CASSLDSYEQYF. The CDR3 DNA reads as TGTGCCAGCAGTTTAGATAGCTACGAGCAGTACTTC. The V gene is TRBV28, the J gene TRBJ2-7, with D uncertain. The CDR3 runs 12 residues. CDR1 MDHEN and CDR2 SYDVKM come from the germline V gene. V lost 2 bases, J lost 3 bases, and 5 bases lay in between. The variable domain in full, completed from reference TRBV28 and TRBJ2-7, reads DVKVTQSSRYLVKRTGEKVFLECVQDMDHENMFWYRQDPGLGLRLIYFSYDVKMKEKGDIPEGYSVSREKKERFSLILESASTNQTSMYLCASSLDSYEQYFGPGTRLTVT.

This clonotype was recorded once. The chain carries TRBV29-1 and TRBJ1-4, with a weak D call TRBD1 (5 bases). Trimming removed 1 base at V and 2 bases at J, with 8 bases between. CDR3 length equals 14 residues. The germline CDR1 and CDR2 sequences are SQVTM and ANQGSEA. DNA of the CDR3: TGCAGCGTTGAAGGGGGGACGACTAATGAAAAACTGTTTTTT. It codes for CSVEGGTTNEKLFF.

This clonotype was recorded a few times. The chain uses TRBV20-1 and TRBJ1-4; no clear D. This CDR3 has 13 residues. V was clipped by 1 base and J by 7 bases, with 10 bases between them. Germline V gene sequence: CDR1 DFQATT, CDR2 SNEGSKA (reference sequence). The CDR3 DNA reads TGCAGTGCTAGAGGTCCCCTTGGTGAAAAACTGTTTTTT. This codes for CSARGPLGEKLFF.

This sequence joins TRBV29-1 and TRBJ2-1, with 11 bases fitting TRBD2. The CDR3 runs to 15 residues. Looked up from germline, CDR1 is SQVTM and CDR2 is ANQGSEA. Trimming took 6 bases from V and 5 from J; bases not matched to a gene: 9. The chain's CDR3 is CSVSPLAGGNNEQFF. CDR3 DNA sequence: TGCAGCGTCTCCCCTCTAGCGGGAGGAAACAATGAGCAGTTCTTC.

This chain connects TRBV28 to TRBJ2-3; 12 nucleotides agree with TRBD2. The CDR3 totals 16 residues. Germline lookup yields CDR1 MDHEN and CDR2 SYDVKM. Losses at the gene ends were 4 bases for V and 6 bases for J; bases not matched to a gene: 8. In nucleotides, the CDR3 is TGTGCCAGCAGTTATCGGGGACTAGCGGGTCGGGATACGCAGTATTTT. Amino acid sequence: CASSYRGLAGRDTQYF. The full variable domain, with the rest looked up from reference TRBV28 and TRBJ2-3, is DVKVTQSSRYLVKRTGEKVFLECVQDMDHENMFWYRQDPGLGLRLIYFSYDVKMKEKGDIPEGYSVSREKKERFSLILESASTNQTSMYLCASSYRGLAGRDTQYFGPGTRLTVL.

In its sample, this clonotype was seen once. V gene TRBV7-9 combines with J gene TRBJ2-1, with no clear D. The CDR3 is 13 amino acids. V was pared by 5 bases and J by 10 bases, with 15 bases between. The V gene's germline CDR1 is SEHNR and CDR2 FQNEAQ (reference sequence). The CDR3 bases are TGTGCCAGCAGCCCTAGTTTGCTCCGGGAGCAGTTCTTC. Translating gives CASSPSLLREQFF. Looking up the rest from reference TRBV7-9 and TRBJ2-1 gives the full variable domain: DTGVSQNPRHKITKRGQNVTFRCDPISEHNRLYWYRQTLGQGPEFLTYFQNEAQLEKSRLLSDRFSAERPKGSFSTLEIQRTEQGDSAMYLCASSPSLLREQFFGPGTRLTVL.

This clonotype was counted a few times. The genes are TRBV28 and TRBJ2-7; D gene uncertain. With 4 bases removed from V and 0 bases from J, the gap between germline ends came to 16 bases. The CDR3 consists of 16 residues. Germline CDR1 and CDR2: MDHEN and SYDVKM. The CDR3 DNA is TGTGCCAGCAGTTGGGTGCCCGGATCCAGCTCCTACGAGCAGTACTTC. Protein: CASSWVPGSSSYEQYF.

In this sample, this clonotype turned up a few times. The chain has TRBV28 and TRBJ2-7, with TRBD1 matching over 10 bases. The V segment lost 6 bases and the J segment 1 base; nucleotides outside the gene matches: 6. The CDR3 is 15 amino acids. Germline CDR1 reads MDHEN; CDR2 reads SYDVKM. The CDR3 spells CASRAPGQGSYEQYF. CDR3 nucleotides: TGTGCCAGCAGAGCACCGGGACAGGGGTCCTACGAGCAGTACTTC.

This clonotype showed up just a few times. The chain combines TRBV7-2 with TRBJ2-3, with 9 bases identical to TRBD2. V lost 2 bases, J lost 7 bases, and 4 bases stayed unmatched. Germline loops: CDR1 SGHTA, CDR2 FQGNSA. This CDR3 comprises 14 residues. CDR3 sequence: CASSLHSGGNTQYF. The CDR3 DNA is TGTGCCAGCAGCTTACATAGCGGGGGTAATACGCAGTATTTT.

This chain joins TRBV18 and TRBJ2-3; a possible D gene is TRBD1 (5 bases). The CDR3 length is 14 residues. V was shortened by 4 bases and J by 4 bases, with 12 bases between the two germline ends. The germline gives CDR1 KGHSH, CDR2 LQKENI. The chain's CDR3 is CASSLLDTSDTQYF. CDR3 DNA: TGTGCCAGCTCACTTTTGGACACCTCAGATACGCAGTATTTT. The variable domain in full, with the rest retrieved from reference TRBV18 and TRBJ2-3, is NAGVMQNPRHLVRRRGQEARLRCSPMKGHSHVYWYRQLPEEGLKFMVYLQKENIIDESGMPKERFSAEFPKEGPSILRIQQVVRGDSAAYFCASSLLDTSDTQYFGPGTRLTVL.

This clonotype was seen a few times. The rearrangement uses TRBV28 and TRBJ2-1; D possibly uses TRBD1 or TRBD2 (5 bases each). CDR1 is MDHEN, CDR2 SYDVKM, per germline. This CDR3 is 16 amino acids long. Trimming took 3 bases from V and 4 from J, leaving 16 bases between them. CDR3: CASSFPRDEAYNEQFF. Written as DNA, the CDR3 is TGTGCCAGCAGTTTCCCCCGGGACGAAGCTTACAATGAGCAGTTCTTC. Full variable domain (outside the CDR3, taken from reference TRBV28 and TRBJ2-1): DVKVTQSSRYLVKRTGEKVFLECVQDMDHENMFWYRQDPGLGLRLIYFSYDVKMKEKGDIPEGYSVSREKKERFSLILESASTNQTSMYLCASSFPRDEAYNEQFFGPGTRLTVL.